This T cell receptor (beta chain) was found in a study of shared clonotypes between healthy human individuals. Study results and limitations: A generally larger estimated richness was seen in naive subsets than in memory subsets.

The repertoire was sequenced with immunoSEQ multiplex PCR; TCRdb's copy has only in-frame clones and lacks some. Of approximately 330,000 clones listed, less than 85% were seen once; the top ten hold less than 11%. In the CD4+ fraction, cells were divided into CD45RA+ naive and CD45RA-negative memory subsets. V was trimmed by 0 bases and J by 9 bases, leaving 17 bases between them. The CDR3 extends over 14 amino acids. Germline loops: CDR1 SQVTM, CDR2 ANQGSEA. In regard to this clone: Its specificity is unknown.

The clonotype comes from a man aged 25 to 40 in good health. This chain uses TRBV29-1 with TRBJ1-1; D gene unclear. Sequenced sample: memory CD4+ T cells sorted from blood. Subset noted: CD45RA-negative fraction. In DNA form, the CDR3 reads TGCAGCGTTGAAGATCGTGTCGGCGCCTCCAAAGCTTTCTTT. Its translation is CSVEDRVGASKAFF.